This TCR beta chain was identified in a study of CD8+CD57+ T cells in acquired aplastic anemia. For the study at large: DNA per sorted CD4+ or CD8+ sample ranged roughly 0.17 to 27.4 ug, averaging roughly 3.2 ug. CD4+ reads averaged around 10 million in healthy donors. Points from the study as a whole: Simpson's diversity of CD8+ cells was not significantly different in patients compared with controls.

Germline V gene sequence: CDR1 SNHLY, CDR2 FYNNEI. The CDR3 extends over 13 amino acids. The V and J ends lost 6 bases and 0 bases respectively, with 9 bases between them. It was genomic DNA that served as the template for profiling TCR beta VDJ and CDR3. Via MiXCR, TCRdb re-called the reads, giving one row per CDR3 protein. The table lists about 160,000 distinct CDR3 sequences, roughly 40% of them singletons. A remark on this clonotype: Its antigen is undetermined.

The source material was sorted CD4+, CD8+, or CD8+CD57+ T cells (not recorded which) from PBMCs. This sequence joins TRBV2 and TRBJ2-7; D remains unclear. The sequence came from a human donor in good health. CDR3 DNA: TGTGCCAGCAGCAGGATCGACTCCTACGAGCAGTACTTC. The encoded protein is CASSRIDSYEQYF.